These 27 T cell receptor beta chains were all obtained from the same sample, sequenced in a study of graft-versus-host responses after intestinal transplantation. TCRdb keeps only in-frame clones here, not all; method: immunoSEQ multiplex PCR. The sample includes 90,000 to 95,000 clones, 91% seen only once; the top ten take approximately 0.5%. No antigen has been assigned to these receptors. Source: unstimulated CD8+ T cells sorted from spleen or lymph node cells, taken before intestinal transplant. The receptors come from a human donor who received an intestinal transplant.

The J gene is TRBJ2-6, the V gene TRBV11-2; D is perhaps TRBD1 (6 bases). The CDR3 covers 16 residues. The germline V and J ends were trimmed by 2 bases and 1 base, with 9 bases remaining between them. Germline V gene sequence: CDR1 SGHAT, CDR2 FQNNGV. CDR3 in DNA: TGTGCCAGCAGCTTACAGGGGACATCTGGGGCCAACGTCCTGACTTTC. Translated: CASSLQGTSGANVLTF.

The V call is TRBV30, the J call TRBJ2-3; TRBD2 matches 8 bases. CDR1 and CDR2 (germline): GTSNPN, SVGIG (reference sequence). Trimming took 4 bases from V and 2 from J; bases not matched to a gene: 14. The CDR3 covers 17 residues. The CDR3 reads CAWTPVDAGGYTDTQYF. Here the CDR3 DNA reads TGTGCCTGGACCCCTGTTGACGCGGGGGGCTACACAGATACGCAGTATTTT.

This sequence joins TRBV10-3 and TRBJ1-2, with D uncertain. The CDR3 consists of 12 residues. V was shortened by 3 bases and J by 0 bases, with 2 bases between the two germline ends. Germline values: CDR1 ENHRY, CDR2 SYGVKD. CDR3 bases: TGTGCCATCAGTGACACTAACTATGGCTACACCTTC. Protein: CAISDTNYGYTF.

The chain couples TRBV5-6 to TRBJ2-7, with 11 bases aligning to TRBD1. Germline V CDR1 and CDR2: SGHDT, YYEEEE. The V gene end was trimmed by 3 bases and the J gene end by 5 bases; junction bases not matched to a gene: 1. This CDR3 contains 13 residues. For the CDR3, the DNA is TGTGCCAGCAGCTGGACAGGGGGCGACGAGCAGTACTTC. Translating it yields CASSWTGGDEQYF.

The genes are TRBV11-2 and TRBJ2-1, with a weak D call TRBD1 (7 bases). CDR3 size: 15 residues. The V gene lost 0 bases and the J gene lost 9 bases, with 15 bases spanning the gap. Germline V gene sequence: CDR1 SGHAT, CDR2 FQNNGV. In nucleotides, the CDR3 is TGTGCCAGCAGCTTAGATCGGAGGGGGCATGGTGAGCAGTTCTTC. Translation gives CASSLDRRGHGEQFF.

Only one count was recorded for this clone. The chain combines TRBV19 with TRBJ1-4; D remains unclear. V lost 4 bases and J 5 bases, leaving 14 bases between the germline ends. The germline V gene encodes CDR1 LNHDA and CDR2 SQIVND (reference sequence). The CDR3 runs to 15 residues. CDR3 bases: TGTGCCAGTAGTACGGACCCGGGGAGGAATGAAAAACTGTTTTTT. Protein: CASSTDPGRNEKLFF.

This clone was seen once. The rearrangement joins TRBV18 to TRBJ2-2; D is perhaps TRBD2 (6 bases). Germline V lookup: CDR1 KGHSH, CDR2 LQKENI. V gave up 2 bases and J gave up 0 bases, with 16 bases separating them. This CDR3 region has 18 residues. The CDR3: CASSPGEVDTPNTGELFF. CDR3 nucleotide sequence: TGTGCCAGCTCACCAGGGGAGGTAGATACCCCGAACACCGGGGAGCTGTTTTTT.

V is TRBV30 and J is TRBJ1-1; no reliable D call. CDR1 and CDR2 (germline): GTSNPN, SVGIG (reference sequence). Trimming took off 2 bases at V and 2 bases at J, with 3 bases between the two ends. The CDR3 spans 11 residues. CDR3 nucleotides: TGTGCCTGGAGTCTCAACACTGAAGCTTTCTTT. It is translated as CAWSLNTEAFF.

V usage is TRBV9 and J usage is TRBJ2-1, with TRBD2 matching 10 bases. Germline V gene lookup returns CDR1 SGDLS and CDR2 YYNGEE. The CDR3 is made up of 16 amino acids. Trimming cost V 4 bases and J 8 bases; bases outside gene matches: 12. Here the CDR3 DNA reads TGTGCCAGCAGCTTACTAGGACTAGCGGTTTGGGATGAGCAGTTCTTC. Amino acids: CASSLLGLAVWDEQFF.

The chain is built from TRBV9 and TRBJ2-5; 10 positions agree with TRBD1. Germline V CDR1 and CDR2: SGDLS, YYNGEE. The CDR3 has 14 amino acids. V lost 4 bases and J lost 5; bases outside the gene matches: 5. The CDR3 DNA follows: TGTGCCAGCAGCAGACAGGGGGCGGGGGAGACCCAGTACTTC. It specifies CASSRQGAGETQYF.

This CDR3 reads CASSPRDNSNQPQHF. DNA of the CDR3: TGCGCCAGCAGCCCCCGGGACAATAGCAATCAGCCCCAGCATTTT. The V call is TRBV4-1, the J call TRBJ1-5; TRBD1 is a possible D gene (6 bases). This CDR3 spans 15 amino acids. V was cut by 4 bases and J by 0 bases, with 10 bases left in between. Per the germline V gene, CDR1 is MGHRA and CDR2 is YSYEKL.

This clone was detected once. The V call is TRBV7-2, the J call TRBJ2-5; tentatively, D is TRBD2 (6 bases). The CDR3 runs to 17 residues. The germline V and J ends were trimmed by 5 bases and 3 bases, with 22 bases remaining between them. CDR1 is SGHTA and CDR2 is FQGNSA in the germline V gene. CDR3 region: CASSALDRGSGEETQYF. The CDR3 region has the DNA TGTGCCAGCAGCGCACTGGACCGGGGGAGTGGGGAAGAGACCCAGTACTTC.

The chain recombines TRBV30 with TRBJ1-2; 7 bases fit TRBD1. In germline, CDR1 is GTSNPN, CDR2 SVGIG (reference sequence). The CDR3 has 13 amino acids. The trim removed 7 bases at V and 1 base at J, leaving 6 bases unmatched. In DNA form, the CDR3 reads TGTGCCTTCTCAGGACAGGATAACTATGGCTACACCTTC. This encodes CAFSGQDNYGYTF.

The chain carries TRBV27 and TRBJ2-2; 7 bases are a match to TRBD2. Looked up from germline, CDR1 is MNHEY and CDR2 is SMNVEV (reference sequence). V lost 5 bases, J lost 5 bases, and 8 bases stayed unmatched. This CDR3 has 15 residues. The CDR3 spells CASSPRDYGTGELFF. CDR3 bases: TGTGCCAGCAGTCCTCGGGACTATGGAACCGGGGAGCTGTTTTTT.

The chain employs TRBV14 and TRBJ1-2; 7 bases are a match to TRBD1. The germline CDR1 and CDR2 sequences are SGHDN and FVKESK. CDR3 length equals 17 residues. The trim removed 0 bases at V and 4 bases at J, leaving 11 bases unmatched. CDR3: CASSQDGEARGTYGYTF. The DNA of the CDR3 is TGTGCCAGCAGCCAAGACGGCGAGGCCAGGGGGACCTATGGCTACACCTTC. Complete variable domain (other parts from reference TRBV14 and TRBJ1-2): EAGVTQFPSHSVIEKGQTVTLRCDPISGHDNLYWYRRVMGKEIKFLLHFVKESKQDESGMPNNRFLAERTGGTYSTLKVQPAELEDSGVYFCASSQDGEARGTYGYTFGSGTRLTVV.

The chain has TRBV19 and TRBJ2-1; a possible D gene is TRBD2 (5 bases). V was pared by 2 bases and J by 4 bases, with 12 bases between. This CDR3 contains 15 residues. Germline-derived CDR1 and CDR2 are LNHDA and SQIVND (reference sequence). In DNA, the CDR3 is TGTGCCAGTAGTATACAGGCATCGGGGTACAATGAGCAGTTCTTC. Amino acids: CASSIQASGYNEQFF.

This clone showed up just a few times. V gene TRBV14 combines with J gene TRBJ2-7, with 11 bases aligning to TRBD1. Per the germline V gene, CDR1 is SGHDN and CDR2 is FVKESK. The CDR3 length is 15 residues. J gave up 1 base and V 3 bases, and 2 bases lay outside the gene matches. CDR3 nucleotides: TGTGCCAGCAGCCAGGGACAGGGGGGGTCCTACGAGCAGTACTTC. Its protein is CASSQGQGGSYEQYF.

This chain joins TRBV6-6 and TRBJ2-7, with D possibly matching TRBD1 (6 bases). Looked up from germline, CDR1 is MNHNY and CDR2 is SVGAGI (reference sequence). There are 14 residues in the CDR3. Between the trimmed V and J ends, which lost 2 bases and 2 bases, there was a span of 10 bases. CDR3 nucleotides: TGTGCCAGCAGTTACAGGGGGTTAACCTACGAGCAGTACTTC. Translation gives CASSYRGLTYEQYF.

This clone showed up just once. The CDR3 spells CASTLTSRVVHEQFF. The CDR3 bases are TGTGCCAGCACCCTGACTAGCCGTGTGGTCCATGAGCAGTTCTTC. The V call is TRBV27, the J call TRBJ2-1, with 7 positions matching TRBD2. Germline V gene sequence: CDR1 MNHEY, CDR2 SMNVEV (reference sequence). J gave up 8 bases and V 7 bases, and 14 bases lay outside the gene matches. This CDR3 has 15 residues.

V is TRBV21-1 and J is TRBJ2-2; the table's D call TRBD2 went unverified against the DNA. TRBV21-1 is noted as a pseudogene. The CDR3 length is 21 residues. CDR3 sequence reads: CASSKSGSEPAGGPDTGELFF. In DNA form, the CDR3 reads TGTGCCAGCAGCAAAAGTGGGAGTGAGCCAGCGGGAGGTCCGGACACCGGGGAGCTGTTTTTT.

The rearrangement uses TRBV7-2 and TRBJ1-6, with D perhaps matching TRBD1 (6 bases). Trimming removed 6 bases at V and 9 bases at J, with 18 bases between. This CDR3 has 15 residues. Germline V gives CDR1 SGHTA, CDR2 FQGNSA. This CDR3 reads CASSWYRETFSPLHF. The DNA of the CDR3 is TGTGCCAGCAGTTGGTACAGGGAAACATTTTCACCCCTCCACTTT.

CDR3 in amino acids: CASSQDRGGDQPQHF. The DNA of the CDR3 is TGCGCCAGCAGCCAAGACAGGGGAGGGGATCAGCCCCAGCATTTT. The chain is built from TRBV4-3 and TRBJ1-5; tentatively, D is TRBD1 (6 bases). The CDR3 extends over 15 amino acids. The V end lost 0 bases, the J end lost 5 bases, and 11 bases lay between the germline ends. Germline CDR1 and CDR2: LGHNA and YSLEER.

In this sample, this clone turned up once. The rearrangement uses TRBV19 and TRBJ1-3; D might be TRBD1 (6 bases). V lost 9 bases, J lost 0 bases, and 12 bases lay in between. Germline V gene data show CDR1 as LNHDA and CDR2 as SQIVND (reference sequence). CDR3 size: 14 residues. CDR3 nucleotides: TGTGCCAGCATCGACAGGAGCTCTGGAAACACCATATATTTT. Protein sequence: CASIDRSSGNTIYF.

Remarks on this clone: Other DNA sequences in the sample encode the same CDR3. The chain combines TRBV7-3 with TRBJ2-7; 10 nucleotides line up with TRBD1. Trimming took 4 bases from V and 5 from J; bases not matched to a gene: 2. There are 13 residues in the CDR3. CDR1 and CDR2 from the germline V gene are SGHTA and FQGTGA. This CDR3 reads CASSSGQGDEQYF. The DNA for the CDR3 is TGTGCCAGCAGCTCCGGACAGGGGGACGAGCAGTACTTC.

This chain joins TRBV28 and TRBJ2-3; the D gene is possibly TRBD2 (7 bases). This CDR3 region has 15 residues. Per germline, CDR1 MDHEN and CDR2 SYDVKM. V shed 1 base and J shed 3 bases, with 11 bases lying between them. The CDR3 spells CASSLYREGTDTQYF. The CDR3 DNA sequence: TGTGCCAGCAGTTTATACAGGGAGGGGACAGATACGCAGTATTTT. The whole variable domain, filled in from reference TRBV28 and TRBJ2-3, reads DVKVTQSSRYLVKRTGEKVFLECVQDMDHENMFWYRQDPGLGLRLIYFSYDVKMKEKGDIPEGYSVSREKKERFSLILESASTNQTSMYLCASSLYREGTDTQYFGPGTRLTVL.

This sequence joins TRBV9 and TRBJ2-3, with a tentative D call TRBD2 (5 bases). With 1 base removed from V and 1 base from J, the gap between germline ends came to 7 bases. This CDR3 region has 14 residues. CDR1 is SGDLS, CDR2 YYNGEE, per germline. In DNA, the CDR3 is TGTGCCAGCAGCGTAAGCGGACGCACAGATACGCAGTATTTT. It yields the protein CASSVSGRTDTQYF.

V and J are TRBV10-2 and TRBJ1-5; TRBD1 is a possible D gene (5 bases). CDR3 length equals 13 residues. CDR1 is WSHSY and CDR2 is SAAADI in the germline V gene. Between the trimmed V and J ends, which lost 6 bases and 7 bases, there was a span of 13 bases. This CDR3 reads CASRGDSPQPQHF. The CDR3 DNA reads TGCGCCAGCAGAGGCGACAGTCCCCAGCCCCAGCATTTT.